This T cell receptor beta chain is drawn from a study of PD-1 blockade in classical Hodgkin lymphoma. The germline gives CDR1 SGHAT, CDR2 FQNNGV. With V trimmed by 4 bases and J by 5 bases, 6 bases remained unmatched. CDR3 length: 14 residues. This clone was observed a few times. Its antigen is not identified. Study findings and constraints: CD4+ TCR diversity climbed significantly by C4D1, unlike CD8+ TCR diversity. Sources of repertoire differences remain undefined, possibly disease activity or prior therapy. Newly diagnosed and completely responding patients shared comparable baseline diversity. Newly diagnosed patients were reported to start with lower TCR diversity than healthy donors.

Generated by immunoSEQ multiplex PCR, the TCRdb table keeps only in-frame clones and is missing some. The sample lists approximately 44,000 clones; about 71% were seen once. Each patient relapsed following autologous stem cell transplantation, and prior brentuximab vedotin exposure differed. The chain links TRBV11-2 to TRBJ2-3; 7 bases line up with TRBD1. Source: peripheral blood mononuclear cells (PBMCs), taken at baseline. The clonotype was recovered from a human donor with classical Hodgkin lymphoma. In nucleotides, the CDR3 is TGTGCCAGCAGCTCCGGGACAGTTCTAGATACGCAGTATTTT. Translating gives CASSSGTVLDTQYF.